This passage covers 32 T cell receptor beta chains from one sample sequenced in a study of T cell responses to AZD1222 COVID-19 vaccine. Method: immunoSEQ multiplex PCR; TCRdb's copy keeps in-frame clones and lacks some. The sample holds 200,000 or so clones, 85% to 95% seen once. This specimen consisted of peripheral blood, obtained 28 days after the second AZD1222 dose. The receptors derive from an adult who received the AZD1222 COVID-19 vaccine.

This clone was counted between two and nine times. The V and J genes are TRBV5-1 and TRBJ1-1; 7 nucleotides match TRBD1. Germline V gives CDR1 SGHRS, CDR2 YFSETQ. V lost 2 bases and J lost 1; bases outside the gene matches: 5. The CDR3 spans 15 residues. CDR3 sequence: CASSLTGEWNTEAFF. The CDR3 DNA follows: TGCGCCAGCAGCTTAACAGGGGAATGGAACACTGAAGCTTTCTTT.

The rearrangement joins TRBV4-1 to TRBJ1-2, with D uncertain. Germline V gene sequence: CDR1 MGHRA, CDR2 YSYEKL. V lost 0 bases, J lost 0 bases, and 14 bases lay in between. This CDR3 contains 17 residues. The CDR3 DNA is TGCGCCAGCAGCCAAGATGGAGGCCGGGCTTCTAACTATGGCTACACCTTC. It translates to CASSQDGGRASNYGYTF.

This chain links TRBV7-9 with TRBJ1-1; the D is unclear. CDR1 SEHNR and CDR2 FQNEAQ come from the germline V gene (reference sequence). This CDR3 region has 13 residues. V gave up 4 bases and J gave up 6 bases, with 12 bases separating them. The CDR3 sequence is CASSSVGGAEAFF. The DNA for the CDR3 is TGTGCCAGCAGCTCCGTGGGTGGTGCTGAAGCTTTCTTT.

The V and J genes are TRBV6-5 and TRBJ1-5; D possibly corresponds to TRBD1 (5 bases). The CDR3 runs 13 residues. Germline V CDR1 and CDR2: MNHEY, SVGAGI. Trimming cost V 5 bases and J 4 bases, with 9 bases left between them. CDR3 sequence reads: CASSPQGNQPQHF. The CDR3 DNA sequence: TGTGCCAGCAGTCCCCAGGGAAATCAGCCCCAGCATTTT.

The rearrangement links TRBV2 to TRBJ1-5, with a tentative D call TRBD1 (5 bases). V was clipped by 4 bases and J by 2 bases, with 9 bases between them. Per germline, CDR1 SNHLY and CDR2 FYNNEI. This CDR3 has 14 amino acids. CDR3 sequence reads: CASSVWGRNQPQHF. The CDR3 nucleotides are TGTGCCAGCAGTGTTTGGGGCCGCAATCAGCCCCAGCATTTT.

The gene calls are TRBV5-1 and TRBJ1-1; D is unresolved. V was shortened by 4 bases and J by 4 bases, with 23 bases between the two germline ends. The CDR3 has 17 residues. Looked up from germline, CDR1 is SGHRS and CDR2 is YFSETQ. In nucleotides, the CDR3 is TGCGCCAGCAGCGTATACGTCACAGCCAATATCGCCACTGAAGCTTTCTTT. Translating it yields CASSVYVTANIATEAFF.

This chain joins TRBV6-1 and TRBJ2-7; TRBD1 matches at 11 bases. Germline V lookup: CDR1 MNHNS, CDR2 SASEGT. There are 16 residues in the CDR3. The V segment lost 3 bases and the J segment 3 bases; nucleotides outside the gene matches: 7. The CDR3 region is CASSEQWTGGFYEQYF. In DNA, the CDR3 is TGTGCCAGCAGTGAGCAGTGGACAGGGGGCTTCTACGAGCAGTACTTC.

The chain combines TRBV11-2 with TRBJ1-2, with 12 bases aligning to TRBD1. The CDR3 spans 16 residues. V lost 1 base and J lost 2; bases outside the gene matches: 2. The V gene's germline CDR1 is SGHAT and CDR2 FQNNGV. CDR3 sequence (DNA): TGTGCCAGCAGCTTAGGGGGGACAGGGGGCAACTATGGCTACACCTTC. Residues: CASSLGGTGGNYGYTF.

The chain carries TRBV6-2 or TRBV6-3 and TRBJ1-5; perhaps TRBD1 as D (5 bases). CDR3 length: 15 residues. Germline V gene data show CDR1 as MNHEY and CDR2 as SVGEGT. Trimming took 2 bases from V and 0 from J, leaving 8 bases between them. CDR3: CASSYGTVSNQPQHF. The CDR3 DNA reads TGTGCCAGCAGTTACGGGACGGTTAGCAATCAGCCCCAGCATTTT.

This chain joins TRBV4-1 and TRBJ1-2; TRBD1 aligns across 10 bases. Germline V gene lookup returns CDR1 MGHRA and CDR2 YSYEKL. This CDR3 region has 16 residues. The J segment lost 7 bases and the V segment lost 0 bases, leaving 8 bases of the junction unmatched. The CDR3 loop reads CASSQDPDRGLGGYTF. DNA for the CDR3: TGCGCCAGCAGCCAAGATCCCGACAGGGGGCTCGGTGGCTACACCTTC.

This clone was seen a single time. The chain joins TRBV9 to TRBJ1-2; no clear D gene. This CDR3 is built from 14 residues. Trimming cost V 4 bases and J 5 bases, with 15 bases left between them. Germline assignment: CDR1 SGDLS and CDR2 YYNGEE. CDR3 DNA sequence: TGTGCCAGCAGCTTCCAGCAAGGACTTTATGGCTACACCTTC. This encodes CASSFQQGLYGYTF.

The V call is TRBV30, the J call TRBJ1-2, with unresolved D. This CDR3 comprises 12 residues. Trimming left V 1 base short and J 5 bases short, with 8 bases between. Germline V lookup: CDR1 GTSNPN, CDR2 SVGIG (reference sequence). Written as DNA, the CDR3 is TGTGCCTGGAGTGGGGGATTTTATGGCTACACCTTC. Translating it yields CAWSGGFYGYTF.

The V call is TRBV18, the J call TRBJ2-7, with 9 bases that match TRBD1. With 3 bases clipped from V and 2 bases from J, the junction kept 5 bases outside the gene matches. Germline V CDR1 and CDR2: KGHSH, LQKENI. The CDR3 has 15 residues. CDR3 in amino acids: CASSPGQGGTYEQYF. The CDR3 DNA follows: TGTGCCAGCTCACCGGGACAGGGAGGAACCTACGAGCAGTACTTC.

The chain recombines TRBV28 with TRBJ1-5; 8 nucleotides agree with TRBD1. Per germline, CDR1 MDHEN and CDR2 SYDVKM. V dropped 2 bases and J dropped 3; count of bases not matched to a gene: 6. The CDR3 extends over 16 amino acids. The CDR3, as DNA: TGTGCCAGCAGTTTAGGGACAGGTTGGGCCAATCAGCCCCAGCATTTT. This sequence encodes CASSLGTGWANQPQHF.

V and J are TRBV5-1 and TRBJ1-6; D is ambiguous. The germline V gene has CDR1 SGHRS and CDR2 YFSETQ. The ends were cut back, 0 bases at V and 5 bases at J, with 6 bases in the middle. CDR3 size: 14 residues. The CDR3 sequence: CASSLGTDNSPLHF. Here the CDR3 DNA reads TGCGCCAGCAGCTTGGGGACCGATAATTCACCCCTCCACTTT.

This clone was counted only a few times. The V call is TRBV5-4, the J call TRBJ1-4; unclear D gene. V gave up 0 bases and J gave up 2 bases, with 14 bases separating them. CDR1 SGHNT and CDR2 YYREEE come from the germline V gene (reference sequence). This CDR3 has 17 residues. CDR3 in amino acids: CASSLAPSGRTNEKLFF. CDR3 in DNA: TGTGCCAGCAGCTTGGCCCCCTCAGGTCGCACTAATGAAAAACTGTTTTTT.

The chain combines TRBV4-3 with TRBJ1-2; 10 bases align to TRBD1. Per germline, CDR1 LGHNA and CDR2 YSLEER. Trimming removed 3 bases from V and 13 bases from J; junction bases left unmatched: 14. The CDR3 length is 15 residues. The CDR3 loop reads CASSHAPGQGSQITF. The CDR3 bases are TGCGCCAGCAGCCATGCGCCGGGACAGGGGTCACAGATCACCTTC.

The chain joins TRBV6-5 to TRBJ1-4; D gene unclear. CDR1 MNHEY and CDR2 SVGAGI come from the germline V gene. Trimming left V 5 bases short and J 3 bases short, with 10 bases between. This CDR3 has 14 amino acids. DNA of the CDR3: TGTGCCAGCAGTCCGGGTCGGTCTAATGAAAAACTGTTTTTT. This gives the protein CASSPGRSNEKLFF.

Written as DNA, the CDR3 is TGTGCCAGCCGAGGGGTTAAGGACAAAGACTATGGCTACACCTTC. It yields the protein CASRGVKDKDYGYTF. The chain uses TRBV11-2 and TRBJ1-2; D perhaps matches TRBD1 (5 bases). From germline, CDR1 is SGHAT and CDR2 FQNNGV. Trimming pared 8 bases from V and 3 bases from J, leaving 19 bases between. The CDR3 loop spans 15 amino acids.

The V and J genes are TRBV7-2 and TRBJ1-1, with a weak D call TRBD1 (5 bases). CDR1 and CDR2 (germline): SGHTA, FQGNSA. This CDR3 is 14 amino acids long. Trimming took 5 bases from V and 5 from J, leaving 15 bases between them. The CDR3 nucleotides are TGTGCCAGCAGCGCTGGGATGGGGGAAACTGAAGCTTTCTTT. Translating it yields CASSAGMGETEAFF. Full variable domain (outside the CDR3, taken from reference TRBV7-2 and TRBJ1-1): GAGVSQSPSNKVTEKGKDVELRCDPISGHTALYWYRQSLGQGLEFLIYFQGNSAPDKSGLPSDRFSAERTGGSVSTLTIQRTQQEDSAVYLCASSAGMGETEAFFGQGTRLTVV.

The CDR3 DNA is TGCGCCAGTAAACAGGGTGGTTCCGGGGAGCTGTTTTTT. Protein sequence: CASKQGGSGELFF. J is TRBJ2-2 and V is TRBV5-1, with TRBD1 as a possible D gene (6 bases). V was cut by 8 bases and J by 6 bases, with 14 bases left in between. CDR3 length equals 13 residues. From germline, CDR1 is SGHRS and CDR2 YFSETQ.

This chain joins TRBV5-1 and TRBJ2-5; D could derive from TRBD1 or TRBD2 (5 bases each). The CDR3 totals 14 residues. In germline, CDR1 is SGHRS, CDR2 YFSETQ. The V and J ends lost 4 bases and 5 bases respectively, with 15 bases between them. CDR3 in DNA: TGCGCCAGCAGCCGGGACCCCACCCTGGAGACCCAGTACTTC. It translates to CASSRDPTLETQYF.

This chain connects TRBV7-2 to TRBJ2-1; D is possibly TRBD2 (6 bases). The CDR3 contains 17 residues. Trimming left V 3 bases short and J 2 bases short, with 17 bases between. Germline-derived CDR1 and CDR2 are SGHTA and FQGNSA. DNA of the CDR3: TGTGCCAGCAGCTTGAGGGATCGCGGGGTCGCCTACAATGAGCAGTTCTTC. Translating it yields CASSLRDRGVAYNEQFF.

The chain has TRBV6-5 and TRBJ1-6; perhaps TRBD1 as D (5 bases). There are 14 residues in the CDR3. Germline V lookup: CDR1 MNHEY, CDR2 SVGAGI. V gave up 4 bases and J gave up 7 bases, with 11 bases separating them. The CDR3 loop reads CASSSQGTNSPLHF. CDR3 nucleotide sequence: TGTGCCAGCAGTTCCCAGGGTACGAATTCACCCCTCCACTTT.

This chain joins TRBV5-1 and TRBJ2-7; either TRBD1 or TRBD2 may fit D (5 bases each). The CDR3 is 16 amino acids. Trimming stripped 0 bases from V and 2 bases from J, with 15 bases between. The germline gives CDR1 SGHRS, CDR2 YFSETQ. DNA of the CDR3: TGCGCCAGCAGCTTGGGGGGACCCGGTACGGCCTACGAGCAGTACTTC. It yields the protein CASSLGGPGTAYEQYF.

The CDR3 is CASSHYAAGQGTDTQYF. The CDR3 DNA reads as TGCGCCAGCAGCCATTATGCCGCGGGACAGGGGACAGATACGCAGTATTTT. This sequence joins TRBV4-1 and TRBJ2-3, with 10 bases fitting TRBD1. Germline trimming cut 3 bases from V and 3 bases from J; bases unmatched to any gene: 9. The germline gives CDR1 MGHRA, CDR2 YSYEKL. The CDR3 is 17 residues long.

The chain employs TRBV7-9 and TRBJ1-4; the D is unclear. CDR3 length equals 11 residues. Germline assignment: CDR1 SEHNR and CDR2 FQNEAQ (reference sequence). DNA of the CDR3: TGTGCGACCCGATCCGGTGAAAAACTGTTTTTT. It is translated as CATRSGEKLFF.

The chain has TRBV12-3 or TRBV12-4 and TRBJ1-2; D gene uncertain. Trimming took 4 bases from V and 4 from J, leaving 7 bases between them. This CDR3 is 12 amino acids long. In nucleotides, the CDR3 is TGTGCCAGCAGTTATAGATTCTATGGCTACACCTTC. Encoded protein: CASSYRFYGYTF.

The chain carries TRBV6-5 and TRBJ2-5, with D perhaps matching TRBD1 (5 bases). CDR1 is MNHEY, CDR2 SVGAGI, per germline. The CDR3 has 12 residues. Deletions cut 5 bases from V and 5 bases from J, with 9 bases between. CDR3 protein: CASSMGPETQYF. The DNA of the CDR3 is TGTGCCAGCAGTATGGGGCCTGAGACCCAGTACTTC.

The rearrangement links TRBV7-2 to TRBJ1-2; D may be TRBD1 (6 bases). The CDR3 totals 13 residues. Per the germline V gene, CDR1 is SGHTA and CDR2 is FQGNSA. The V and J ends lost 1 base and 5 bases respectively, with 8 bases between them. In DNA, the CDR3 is TGTGCCAGCAGCTTAGGAGGGGGTTATGGCTACACCTTC. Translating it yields CASSLGGGYGYTF.

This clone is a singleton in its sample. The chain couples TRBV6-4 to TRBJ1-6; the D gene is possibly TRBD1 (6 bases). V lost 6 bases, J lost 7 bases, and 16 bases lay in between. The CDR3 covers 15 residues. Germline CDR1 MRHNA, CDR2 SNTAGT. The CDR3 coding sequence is TGTGCCAGCAGCACCTCCGGGGGCCGAAATTCACCCCTCCACTTT. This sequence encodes CASSTSGGRNSPLHF.

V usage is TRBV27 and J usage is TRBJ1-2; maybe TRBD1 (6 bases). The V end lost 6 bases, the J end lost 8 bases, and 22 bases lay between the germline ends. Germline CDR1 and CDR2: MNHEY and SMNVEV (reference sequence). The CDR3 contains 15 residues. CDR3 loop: CASRPGTSRWGGYTF. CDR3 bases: TGTGCCAGCAGGCCCGGGACATCCCGCTGGGGGGGCTACACCTTC.